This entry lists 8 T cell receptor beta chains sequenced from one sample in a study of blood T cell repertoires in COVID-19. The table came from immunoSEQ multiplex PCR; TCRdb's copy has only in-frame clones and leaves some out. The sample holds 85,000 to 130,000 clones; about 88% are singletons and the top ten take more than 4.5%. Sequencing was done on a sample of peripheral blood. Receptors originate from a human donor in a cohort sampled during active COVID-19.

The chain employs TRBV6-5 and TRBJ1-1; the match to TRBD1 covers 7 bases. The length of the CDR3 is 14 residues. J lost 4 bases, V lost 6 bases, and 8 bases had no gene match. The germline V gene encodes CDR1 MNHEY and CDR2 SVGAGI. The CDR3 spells CASRQGGLFTEAFF. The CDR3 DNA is TGTGCCAGCAGGCAAGGGGGCCTCTTCACTGAAGCTTTCTTT.

CDR3 DNA: TGTGCCAGTAGTAGCCTGGAGGGAACCGAGCAGTACTTC. Translated, it gives CASSSLEGTEQYF. The chain uses TRBV19 and TRBJ2-7, with a possible D match to TRBD2 (6 bases). Germline V gene lookup returns CDR1 LNHDA and CDR2 SQIVND (reference sequence). V was pared by 4 bases and J by 6 bases, with 13 bases between. The CDR3 sequence is 13 residues long.

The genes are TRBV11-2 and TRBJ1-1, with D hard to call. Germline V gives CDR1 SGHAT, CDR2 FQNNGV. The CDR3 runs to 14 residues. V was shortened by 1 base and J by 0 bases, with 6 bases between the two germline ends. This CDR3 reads CASSLAQMNTEAFF. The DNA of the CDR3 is TGTGCCAGCAGCTTAGCACAGATGAACACTGAAGCTTTCTTT.

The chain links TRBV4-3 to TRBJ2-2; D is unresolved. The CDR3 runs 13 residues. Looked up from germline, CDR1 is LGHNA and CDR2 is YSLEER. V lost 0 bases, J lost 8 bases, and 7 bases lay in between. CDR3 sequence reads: CASSQDLGGELFF. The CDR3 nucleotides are TGCGCCAGCAGCCAAGATCTCGGGGGGGAGCTGTTTTTT.

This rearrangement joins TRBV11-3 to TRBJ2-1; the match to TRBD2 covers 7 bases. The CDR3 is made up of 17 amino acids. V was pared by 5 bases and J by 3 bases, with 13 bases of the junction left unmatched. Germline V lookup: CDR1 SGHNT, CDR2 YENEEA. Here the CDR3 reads CASSPGEGTLRYNEQFF. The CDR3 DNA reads TGTGCCAGCAGCCCCGGGGAGGGGACTTTGCGCTACAATGAGCAGTTCTTC.

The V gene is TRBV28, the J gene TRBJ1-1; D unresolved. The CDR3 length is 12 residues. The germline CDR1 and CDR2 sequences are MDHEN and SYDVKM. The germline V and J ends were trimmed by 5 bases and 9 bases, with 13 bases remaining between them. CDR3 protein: CASSPRGLKAFF. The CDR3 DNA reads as TGTGCCAGCAGTCCTAGAGGACTAAAAGCTTTCTTT.

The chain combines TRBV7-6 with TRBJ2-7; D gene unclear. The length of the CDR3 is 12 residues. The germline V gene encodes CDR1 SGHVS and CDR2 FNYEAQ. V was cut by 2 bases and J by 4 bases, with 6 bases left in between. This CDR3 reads CASSLQAYEQYF. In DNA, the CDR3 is TGTGCCAGCAGCTTACAAGCTTACGAGCAGTACTTC.

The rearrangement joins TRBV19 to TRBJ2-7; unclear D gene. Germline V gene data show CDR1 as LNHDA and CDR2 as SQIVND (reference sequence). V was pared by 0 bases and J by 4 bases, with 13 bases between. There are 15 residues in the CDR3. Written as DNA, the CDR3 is TGTGCCAGTAGTATAGACGCAGTCCGTTGGTACGAGCAGTACTTC. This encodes CASSIDAVRWYEQYF.